The rows below give T cell receptor beta chains drawn from one sample of a study of blood T cell repertoires in COVID-19. Data came from immunoSEQ multiplex PCR; TCRdb stores just in-frame clones and leaves some out. The repertoire holds 100,000 to 150,000 clones, with almost 70% as singletons. Sequences were obtained from peripheral blood. Every receptor here comes from a woman in her 70s with acute or convalescent COVID-19. CDR3s include the opening cysteine and the closing phenylalanine or tryptophan. Each record gives: J gene, D gene, clone size, V gene, CDR3 DNA, CDR3 protein. A D gene is named only where the DNA matches it firmly. The size entry is marked missing in some rows and otherwise reads once, few, many or a size class.

TRBJ2-3 | . | once | TRBV5-4 | TGTGCCAGCAGCTCCTCCCCAACTAGTGGAGGATCAGATACGCAGTATTTT | CASSSSPTSGGSDTQYF
TRBJ1-1 | TRBD1 | . | TRBV5-4 | TGTGCCAGCAGCCACCCAGGGGGGACTGAAGCTTTCTTT | CASSHPGGTEAFF
TRBJ1-4 | . | . | TRBV6-5 | TGTGCCAATTACAGGGTTTTTAATGAAAAACTGTTTTTT | CANYRVFNEKLFF
TRBJ2-2 | TRBD1 | . | TRBV6-5 | TGTGCCAGCAGTTCCCGGGACAGGGGGAGCGGGGAGCTGTTTTTT | CASSSRDRGSGELFF
TRBJ2-7 | . | . | TRBV28 | TGTGCCAGCAGCTCACCGGGACTGGTAAGCTCCTACGAGCAGTACTTC | CASSSPGLVSSYEQYF
TRBJ1-2 | . | few | TRBV30 | TGTGCCTGGACCCGGGGTGGGGGCTACACCTTC | CAWTRGGGYTF
TRBJ1-4 | . | . | TRBV4-1 | TGCGCCAGCAGCCAAGCCAGAGACAGGGAAAAACTGTTTTTT | CASSQARDREKLFF
TRBJ2-7 | TRBD1 | . | TRBV28 | TGTGCCAGCAAAACAGGGGGCGTTCTCTACGAGCAGTACTTC | CASKTGGVLYEQYF
TRBJ2-2 | . | . | TRBV28 | TGTGCCAGCATCGAGGAGGTCACCGGGGAGCTGTTTTTT | CASIEEVTGELFF
TRBJ1-6 | TRBD1 | . | TRBV5-1 | TGCGCCAGCAGCCCCCTGGACAGGGGAGTTGTTTCACCCCTCCACTTT | CASSPLDRGVVSPLHF
TRBJ1-3 | TRBD1 | . | TRBV7-2 | TGTGCCAGCAGCCGGGACAGGGAGGGAAACACCATATATTTT | CASSRDREGNTIYF
TRBJ2-2 | TRBD1 | . | TRBV4-1 | TGCGCCAGCAGCCATCAGGGGGCCGTCAACACCGGGGAGCTGTTTTTT | CASSHQGAVNTGELFF
TRBJ2-7 | . | . | TRBV19 | TGTGCCAGTAGTATTGGCCCACAATCTTCCGAGCAGTACTTC | CASSIGPQSSEQYF
TRBJ1-2 | . | . | TRBV19 | TGTGCCAGTCGCATGAATTGGGAGGTTCGGTATGGCTACACCTTC | CASRMNWEVRYGYTF
TRBJ2-3 | . | . | TRBV5-6 | TGTGCCAGCAGCTTGCAGGGCCCAGATACGCAGTATTTT | CASSLQGPDTQYF
TRBJ2-5 | TRBD1 | once | TRBV9 | TGTGCCAGCAGCCCCCGACAGGGTCCGGAGACCCAGTACTTC | CASSPRQGPETQYF
TRBJ1-1 | TRBD1 | . | TRBV6-5 | TGTGCCAGCAACGGACAGGGAGGGGGGACCACTGAAGCTTTCTTT | CASNGQGGGTTEAFF
TRBJ2-3 | TRBD2 | . | TRBV10-2 | TGCGCCAGCAGTGGGGCTAGCGGGGGGGCCACAGATACGCAGTATTTT | CASSGASGGATDTQYF
TRBJ1-5 | . | . | TRBV7-2 | TGTGCCAGCAGTTACGGGGGTAGTCAGCCCCAGCATTTT | CASSYGGSQPQHF
TRBJ2-3 | . | . | TRBV6-6 | TGTGCCAGTAAGTGGCAGGGCAGCACAGATACGCAGTATTTT | CASKWQGSTDTQYF
TRBJ2-7 | . | once | TRBV15 | TGTGCCACCAGCGCCGAAACAGAGAGCTCCTACGAGCAGTACTTC | CATSAETESSYEQYF
TRBJ1-6 | . | . | TRBV19 | TGTGCCAGTAGTGCTGACGGTGGGCGTTCACCCCTCCACTTT | CASSADGGRSPLHF
TRBJ1-2 | . | once | TRBV6-2/TRBV6-3 | TGTGCCAGCAGCAAGCCTCAGGGGAACCTCTGGAATGGCTACACCTTC | CASSKPQGNLWNGYTF
TRBJ1-6 | . | . | TRBV6-5 | TGTGCCAGCAGTTACTCGAGTGGAGTTTCACCCCTCCACTTT | CASSYSSGVSPLHF
TRBJ2-3 | . | many | TRBV3-1/TRBV3-2 | TGTGCCAGCAGCCAAGTTTACAGGGCGGAAGATACGCAGTATTTT | CASSQVYRAEDTQYF
TRBJ2-5 | TRBD1 | . | TRBV5-6 | TGTGCCAGCGAGAGGGGGGTAAGGACAGGGAAAGAGACCCAGTACTTC | CASERGVRTGKETQYF
TRBJ2-7 | TRBD2 | few | TRBV4-1 | TGCGCCAGCAGCCAATGGACTAGCGACTACGAGCAGTACTTC | CASSQWTSDYEQYF
TRBJ2-1 | . | . | TRBV6-5 | TGTGCCAGCAGTCGTGTCTACAATGAGCAGTTCTTC | CASSRVYNEQFF
TRBJ1-4 | TRBD1 | once | TRBV6-5 | TGTGCCAGCAGCATACTCCGGGACAGATATGAAAAACTGTTTTTT | CASSILRDRYEKLFF
TRBJ2-4 | . | . | TRBV19 | TGTGCCAGTAGTATTGAAATGATCGGAGTATGGGGGACTCTAGCCAAAAACATTCAGTACTTC | CASSIEMIGVWGTLAKNIQYF
TRBJ1-1 | TRBD1 | . | TRBV6-1 | TGTGCCAGCAGTGAAACACCGGGACAGGCCCGGAACGAAGCTTTCTTT | CASSETPGQARNEAFF
TRBJ2-5 | TRBD1 | . | TRBV7-9 | TGTGCCAGCAGCTTATTTGGTGGGACAGGGGCCGGCCCTCAAGAGACCCAGTACTTC | CASSLFGGTGAGPQETQYF
TRBJ2-7 | . | . | TRBV2 | TGTGCCAGCAGTGACGCCGGCGGGTCTCTGAAGTACTTC | CASSDAGGSLKYF
TRBJ1-1 | TRBD1 | . | TRBV6-5 | TGTGCCAGCAGTTACGGGTCAGGGGGCTTGAGGACTGAAGCTTTCTTT | CASSYGSGGLRTEAFF
TRBJ2-5 | TRBD2 | . | TRBV5-1 | TGCGCCAGCAGCTTGACTACTAGCGGCCTACAAGAGACCCAGTACTTC | CASSLTTSGLQETQYF
TRBJ1-2 | TRBD1 | . | TRBV2 | TGTGCCAGCAGTGGACAGGGGGCTCGGTATGGCTACACCTTC | CASSGQGARYGYTF
TRBJ1-3 | . | . | TRBV6-5 | TGTGCCAGCAGTCGGACAGCTGACTCTGGAAACACCATATATTTT | CASSRTADSGNTIYF
TRBJ2-5 | TRBD1 | . | TRBV28 | TGTGCCAGCAGTTTACTCGGGACAGGGAGAGAGACCCAGTACTTC | CASSLLGTGRETQYF
TRBJ2-2 | TRBD1 | . | TRBV4-1 | TGCGCCAGCAGCCAGCACAGGGGGCGGAACACCGGGGAGCTGTTTTTT | CASSQHRGRNTGELFF
TRBJ2-3 | TRBD1 | . | TRBV11-2 | TGTGCCAGCAGCGACAGGGGGCGCGGAGATACGCAGTATTTT | CASSDRGRGDTQYF
TRBJ2-1 | . | . | TRBV25-1 | TGTGCCAGCAGTGAGAGCCGCGGGGGCATTTCCCATGAGCAGTTCTTC | CASSESRGGISHEQFF
TRBJ2-1 | TRBD2 | . | TRBV27 | TGTGCCAGCTCCGGGACTAGCGGGGGGCGAGGTAATGAGCAGTTCTTC | CASSGTSGGRGNEQFF
TRBJ1-2 | . | . | TRBV6-5 | TGTGCCAGCAGGCTGGACAAGAACTATGGCTACACCTTC | CASRLDKNYGYTF
TRBJ2-1 | TRBD2 | . | TRBV19 | TGTGCCAGTAGTAAAATGGGCGGGGGGACGAGTGAGCAGTTCTTC | CASSKMGGGTSEQFF
TRBJ2-1 | TRBD2 | once | TRBV11-2 | TGTGCCAGCAGCTTATGGGTCGGGAGGGGGAACAATGAGCAGTTCTTC | CASSLWVGRGNNEQFF